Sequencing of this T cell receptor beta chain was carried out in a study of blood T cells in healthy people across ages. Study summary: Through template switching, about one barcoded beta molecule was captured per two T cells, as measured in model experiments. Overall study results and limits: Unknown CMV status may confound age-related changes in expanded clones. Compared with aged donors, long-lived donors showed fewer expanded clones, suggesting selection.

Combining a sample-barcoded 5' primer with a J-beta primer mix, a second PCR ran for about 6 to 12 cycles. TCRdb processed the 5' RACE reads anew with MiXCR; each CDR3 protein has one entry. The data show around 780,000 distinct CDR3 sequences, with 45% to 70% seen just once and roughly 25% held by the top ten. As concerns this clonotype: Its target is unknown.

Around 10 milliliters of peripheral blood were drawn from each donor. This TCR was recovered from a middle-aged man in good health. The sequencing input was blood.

The CDR3 nucleotides read TGCAGCGTCGGGGAGGCACTGGGAGAGACCCAGTACTTC. Translation: CSVGEALGETQYF. The V call is TRBV29-1, the J call TRBJ2-5; tentatively, D is TRBD2 (6 bases). In germline, CDR1 is SQVTM, CDR2 ANQGSEA. CDR3 size: 13 residues. The V end was cut by 6 bases, the J end by 4 bases, with 15 bases between.